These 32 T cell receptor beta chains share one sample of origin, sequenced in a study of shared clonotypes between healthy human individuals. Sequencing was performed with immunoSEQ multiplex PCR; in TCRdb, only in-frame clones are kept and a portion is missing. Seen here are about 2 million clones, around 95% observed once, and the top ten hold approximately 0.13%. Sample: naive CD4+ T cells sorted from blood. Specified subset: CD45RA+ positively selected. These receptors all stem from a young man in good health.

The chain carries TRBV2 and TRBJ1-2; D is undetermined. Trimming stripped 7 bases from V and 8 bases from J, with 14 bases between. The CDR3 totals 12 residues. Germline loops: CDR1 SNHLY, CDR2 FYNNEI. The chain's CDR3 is CASKDSLRGYTF. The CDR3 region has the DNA TGTGCCAGCAAGGACTCCCTCAGGGGCTACACCTTC.

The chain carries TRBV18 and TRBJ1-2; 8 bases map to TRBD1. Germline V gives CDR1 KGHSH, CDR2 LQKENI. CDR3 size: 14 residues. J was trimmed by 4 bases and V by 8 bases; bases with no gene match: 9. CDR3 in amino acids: CASSQGQGPYGYTF. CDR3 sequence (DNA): TGTGCCAGCAGCCAAGGACAGGGCCCCTATGGCTACACCTTC.

The CDR3 protein is CATSTVNTEAFF. The CDR3 DNA reads as TGTGCCACTTCGACAGTGAACACTGAAGCTTTCTTT. The chain uses TRBV28 and TRBJ1-1; a possible D gene is TRBD1 (5 bases). The CDR3 is 12 amino acids. V was shortened by 10 bases and J by 0 bases, with 9 bases between the two germline ends. CDR1 is MDHEN and CDR2 is SYDVKM in the germline V gene.

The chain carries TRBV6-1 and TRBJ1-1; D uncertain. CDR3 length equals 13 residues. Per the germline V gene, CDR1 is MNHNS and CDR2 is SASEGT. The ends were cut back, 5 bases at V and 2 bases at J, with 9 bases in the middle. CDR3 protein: CASSNTANTEAFF. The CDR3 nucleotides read TGTGCCAGCAGTAATACAGCTAACACTGAAGCTTTCTTT.

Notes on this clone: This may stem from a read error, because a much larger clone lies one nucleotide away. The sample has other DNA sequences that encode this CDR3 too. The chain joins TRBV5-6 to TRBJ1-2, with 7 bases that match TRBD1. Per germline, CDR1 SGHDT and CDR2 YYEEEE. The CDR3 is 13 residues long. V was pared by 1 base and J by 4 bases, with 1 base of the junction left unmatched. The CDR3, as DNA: TGTGCCAGCAGCTTGAGGACAGGCTATGGCTACACCTTC. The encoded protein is CASSLRTGYGYTF.

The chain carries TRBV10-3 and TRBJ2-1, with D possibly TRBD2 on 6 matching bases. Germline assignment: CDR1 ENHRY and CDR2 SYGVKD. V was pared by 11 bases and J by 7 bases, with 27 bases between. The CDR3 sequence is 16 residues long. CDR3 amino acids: CAAKVSSTGERNEQFF. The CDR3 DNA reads TGTGCCGCCAAAGTATCAAGTACGGGAGAAAGGAATGAGCAGTTCTTC.

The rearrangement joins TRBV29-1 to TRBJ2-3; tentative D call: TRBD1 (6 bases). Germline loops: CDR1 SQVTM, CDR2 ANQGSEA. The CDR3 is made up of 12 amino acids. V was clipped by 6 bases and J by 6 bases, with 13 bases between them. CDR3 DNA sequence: TGCAGCGTAGGGGGACCCCGGGATACGCAGTATTTT. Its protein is CSVGGPRDTQYF.

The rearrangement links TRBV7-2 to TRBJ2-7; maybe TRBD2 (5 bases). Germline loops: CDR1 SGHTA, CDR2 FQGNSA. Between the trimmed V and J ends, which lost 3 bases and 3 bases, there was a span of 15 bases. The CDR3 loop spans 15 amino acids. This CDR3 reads CASSLYRGPDYEQYF. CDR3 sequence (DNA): TGTGCCAGCAGCTTGTACAGAGGGCCAGACTACGAGCAGTACTTC.

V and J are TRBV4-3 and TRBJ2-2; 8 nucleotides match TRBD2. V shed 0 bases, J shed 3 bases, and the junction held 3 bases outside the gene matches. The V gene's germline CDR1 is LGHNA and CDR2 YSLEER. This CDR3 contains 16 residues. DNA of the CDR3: TGCGCCAGCAGCCAAGAAACTAGCGGATACACCGGGGAGCTGTTTTTT. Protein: CASSQETSGYTGELFF.

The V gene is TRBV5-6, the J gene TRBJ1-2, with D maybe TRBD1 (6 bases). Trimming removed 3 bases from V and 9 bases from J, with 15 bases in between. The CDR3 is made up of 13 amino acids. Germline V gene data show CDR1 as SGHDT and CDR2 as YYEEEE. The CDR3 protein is CASSSGTPKSYTF. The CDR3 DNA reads TGTGCCAGCAGCTCGGGGACACCTAAGAGCTACACCTTC.

For the CDR3, the DNA is TGTGCCAGCAGCTTGGCCGGGTACACCATATATTTT. This codes for CASSLAGYTIYF. The genes are TRBV5-6 and TRBJ1-3; no clear D gene. Germline CDR1 and CDR2: SGHDT and YYEEEE. The CDR3 loop spans 12 amino acids. The V end lost 0 bases, the J end lost 8 bases, and 6 bases lay between the germline ends.

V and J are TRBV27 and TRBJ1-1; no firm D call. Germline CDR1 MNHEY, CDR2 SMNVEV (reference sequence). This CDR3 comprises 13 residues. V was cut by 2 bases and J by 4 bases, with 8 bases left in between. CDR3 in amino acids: CASSLMGGTEAFF. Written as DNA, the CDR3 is TGTGCCAGCAGTTTAATGGGCGGCACTGAAGCTTTCTTT.

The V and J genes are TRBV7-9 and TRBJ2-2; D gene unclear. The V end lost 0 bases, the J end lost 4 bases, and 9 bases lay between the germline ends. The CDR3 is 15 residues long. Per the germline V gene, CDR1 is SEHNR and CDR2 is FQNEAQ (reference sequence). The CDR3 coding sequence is TGTGCCAGCAGCTTAGCTCCGGCTACCACCGGGGAGCTGTTTTTT. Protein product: CASSLAPATTGELFF.

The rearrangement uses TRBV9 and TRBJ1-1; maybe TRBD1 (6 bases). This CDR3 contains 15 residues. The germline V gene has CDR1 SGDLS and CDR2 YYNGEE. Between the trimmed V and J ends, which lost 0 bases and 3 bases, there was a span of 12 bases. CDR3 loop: CASSVEQGGDTEAFF. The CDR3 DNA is TGTGCCAGCAGCGTAGAACAGGGTGGGGACACTGAAGCTTTCTTT.

CDR3 loop: CASSQEPTRSSPLHF. The CDR3 region has the DNA TGCGCCAGCAGCCAAGAACCCACCCGGAGTTCACCCCTCCACTTT. The chain carries TRBV4-1 and TRBJ1-6; D not resolved. Germline CDR1 reads MGHRA; CDR2 reads YSYEKL. Trimming shortened V by 0 bases and J by 9 bases, and 12 bases separated the two germline ends. The CDR3 extends over 15 amino acids.

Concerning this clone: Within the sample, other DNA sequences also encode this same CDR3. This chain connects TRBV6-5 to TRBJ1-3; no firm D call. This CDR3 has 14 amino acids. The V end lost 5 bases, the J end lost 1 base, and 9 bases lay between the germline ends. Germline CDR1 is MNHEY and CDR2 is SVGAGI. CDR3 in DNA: TGTGCCAGCAGTAGACAAGGGTCTGGAAACACCATATATTTT. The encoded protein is CASSRQGSGNTIYF.

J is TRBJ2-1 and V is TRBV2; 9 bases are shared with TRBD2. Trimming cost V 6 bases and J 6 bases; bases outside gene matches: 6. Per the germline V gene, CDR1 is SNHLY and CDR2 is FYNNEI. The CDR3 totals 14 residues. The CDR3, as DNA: TGTGCCAGCAGAATAGCGGGAGCGACCAATGAGCAGTTCTTC. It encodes CASRIAGATNEQFF.

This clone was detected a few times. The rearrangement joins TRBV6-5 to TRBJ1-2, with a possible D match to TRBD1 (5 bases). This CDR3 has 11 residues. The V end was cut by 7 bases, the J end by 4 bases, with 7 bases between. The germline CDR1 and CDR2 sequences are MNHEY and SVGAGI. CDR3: CASTGAYGYTF. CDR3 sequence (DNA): TGTGCCAGCACCGGGGCCTATGGCTACACCTTC.

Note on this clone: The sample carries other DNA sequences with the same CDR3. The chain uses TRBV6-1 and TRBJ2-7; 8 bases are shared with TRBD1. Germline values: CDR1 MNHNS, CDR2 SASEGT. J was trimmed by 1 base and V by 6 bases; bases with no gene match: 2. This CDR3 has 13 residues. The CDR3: CASRNRGSYEQYF. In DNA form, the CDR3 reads TGTGCCAGCAGGAACAGGGGGTCCTACGAGCAGTACTTC.

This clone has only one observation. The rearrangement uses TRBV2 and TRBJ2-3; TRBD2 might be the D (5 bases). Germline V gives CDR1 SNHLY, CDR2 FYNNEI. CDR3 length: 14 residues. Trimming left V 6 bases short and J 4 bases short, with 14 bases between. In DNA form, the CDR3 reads TGTGCCAGCAGGCAACTAGTTGGAGCAGATACGCAGTATTTT. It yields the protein CASRQLVGADTQYF. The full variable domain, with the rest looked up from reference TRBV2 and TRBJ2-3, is EPEVTQTPSHQVTQMGQEVILRCVPISNHLYFYWYRQILGQKVEFLVSFYNNEISEKSEIFDDQFSVERPDGSNFTLKIRSTKLEDSAMYFCASRQLVGADTQYFGPGTRLTVL.

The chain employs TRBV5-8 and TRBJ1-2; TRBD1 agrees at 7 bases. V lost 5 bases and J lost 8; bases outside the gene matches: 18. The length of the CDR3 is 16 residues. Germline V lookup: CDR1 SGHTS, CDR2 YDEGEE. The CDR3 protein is CASRQDPGQSKGGYTF. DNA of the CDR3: TGTGCCAGCAGGCAGGATCCGGGACAGTCGAAAGGGGGCTACACCTTC.

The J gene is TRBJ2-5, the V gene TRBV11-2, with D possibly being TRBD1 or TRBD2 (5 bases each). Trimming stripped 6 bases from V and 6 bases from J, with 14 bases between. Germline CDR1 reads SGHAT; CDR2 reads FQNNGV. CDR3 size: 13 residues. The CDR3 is CASSPGRGQTQYF. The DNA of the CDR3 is TGTGCCAGCAGTCCAGGGAGAGGGCAGACCCAGTACTTC. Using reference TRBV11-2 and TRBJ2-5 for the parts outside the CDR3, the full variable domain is EAGVAQSPRYKIIEKRQSVAFWCNPISGHATLYWYQQILGQGPKLLIQFQNNGVVDDSQLPKDRFSAERLKGVDSTLKIQPAKLEDSAVYLCASSPGRGQTQYFGPGTRLLVL.

CDR3 DNA: TGTGCCAGCAGCGCAAATGGCCTAGAGACCCAGTACTTC. Translation gives CASSANGLETQYF. This chain joins TRBV7-2 and TRBJ2-5; D gene uncertain. Germline values: CDR1 SGHTA, CDR2 FQGNSA. CDR3 length: 13 residues. With 5 bases removed from V and 4 bases from J, the gap between germline ends came to 11 bases.

In DNA form, the CDR3 reads TGTGCCAGCAGCTTTGGAGCGGGGGGAAGCACAGATACGCAGTATTTT. Amino acids: CASSFGAGGSTDTQYF. The chain joins TRBV7-3 to TRBJ2-3, with 9 bases that match TRBD2. Losses at the gene ends were 3 bases for V and 0 bases for J; bases not matched to a gene: 4. The CDR3 is 16 amino acids. Germline V gene sequence: CDR1 SGHTA, CDR2 FQGTGA.

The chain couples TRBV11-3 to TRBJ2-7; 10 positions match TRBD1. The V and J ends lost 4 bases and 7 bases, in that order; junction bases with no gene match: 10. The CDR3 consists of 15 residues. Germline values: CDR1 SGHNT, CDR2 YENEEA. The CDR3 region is CASSSRGQGSGEQYF. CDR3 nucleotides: TGTGCCAGCAGCTCCCGGGGACAGGGGAGTGGGGAGCAGTACTTC.

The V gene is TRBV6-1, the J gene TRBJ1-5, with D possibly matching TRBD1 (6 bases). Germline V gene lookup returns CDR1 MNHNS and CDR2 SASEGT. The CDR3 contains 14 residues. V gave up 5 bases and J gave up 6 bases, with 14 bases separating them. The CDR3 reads CASSSTGRVQPQHF. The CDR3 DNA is TGTGCCAGCAGTTCAACAGGGAGGGTTCAGCCCCAGCATTTT.

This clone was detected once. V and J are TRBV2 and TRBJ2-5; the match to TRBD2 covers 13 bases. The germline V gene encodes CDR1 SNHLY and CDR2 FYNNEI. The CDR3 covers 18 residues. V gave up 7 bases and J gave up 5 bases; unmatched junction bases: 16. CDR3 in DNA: TGTGCCAGCAATTCCGATCCCGGACTAGCGGGAGCGGGGGAGACCCAGTACTTC. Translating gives CASNSDPGLAGAGETQYF. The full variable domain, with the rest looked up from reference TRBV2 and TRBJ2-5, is EPEVTQTPSHQVTQMGQEVILRCVPISNHLYFYWYRQILGQKVEFLVSFYNNEISEKSEIFDDQFSVERPDGSNFTLKIRSTKLEDSAMYFCASNSDPGLAGAGETQYFGPGTRLLVL.

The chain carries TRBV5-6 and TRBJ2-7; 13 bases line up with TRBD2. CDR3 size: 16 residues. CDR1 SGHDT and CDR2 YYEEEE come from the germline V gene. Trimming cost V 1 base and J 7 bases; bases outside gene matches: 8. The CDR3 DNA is TGTGCCAGCAGCTTGTATACTAGCGGGGGGGCAAGAGAGCAGTACTTC. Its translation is CASSLYTSGGAREQYF.

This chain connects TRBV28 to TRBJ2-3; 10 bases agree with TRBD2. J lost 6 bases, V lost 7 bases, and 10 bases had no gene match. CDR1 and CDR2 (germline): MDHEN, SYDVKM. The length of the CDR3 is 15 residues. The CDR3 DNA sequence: TGTGCCAGCACTGACCCAGCGGGGGGGCGGGATACGCAGTATTTT. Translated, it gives CASTDPAGGRDTQYF.

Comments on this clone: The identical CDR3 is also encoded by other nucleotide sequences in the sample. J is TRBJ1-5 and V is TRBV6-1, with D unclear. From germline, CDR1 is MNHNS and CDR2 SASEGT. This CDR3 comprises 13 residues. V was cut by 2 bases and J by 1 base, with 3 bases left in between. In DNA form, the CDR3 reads TGTGCCAGCAGTGAAACCAGCAATCAGCCCCAGCATTTT. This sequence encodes CASSETSNQPQHF.

The CDR3 coding sequence is TGTGCCAGCAGTATAACAGTGGGCAATCAGCCCCAGCATTTT. Amino acid sequence: CASSITVGNQPQHF. V and J are TRBV2 and TRBJ1-5; D gene ambiguous. The germline V gene encodes CDR1 SNHLY and CDR2 FYNNEI. This CDR3 spans 14 amino acids. The V and J ends lost 5 bases and 2 bases respectively, with 10 bases between them.

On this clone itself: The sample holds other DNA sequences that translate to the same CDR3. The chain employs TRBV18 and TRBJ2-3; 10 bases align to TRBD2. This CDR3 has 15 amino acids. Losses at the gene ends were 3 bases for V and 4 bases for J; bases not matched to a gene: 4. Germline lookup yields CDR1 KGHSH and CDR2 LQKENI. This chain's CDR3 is CASSPVLAGADTQYF. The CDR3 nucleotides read TGTGCCAGCTCACCGGTTCTAGCGGGGGCAGATACGCAGTATTTT.